These 18 T cell receptor beta chains came from one sample sequenced in a study of response to subunit inactivated influenza vaccine. TCRdb ran MiXCR on the RT-PCR reads and lists one entry per CDR3 protein. Of 500,000 or so distinct CDR3 sequences in the sample, more than 15% are singletons; the top ten hold less than 4%. The sample was CD4+ T cells sorted from PBMCs, taken less than 30 months after vaccination. These receptors originate from a man aged 45 to 75 who received an inactivated influenza vaccine.

This clonotype was seen a few times. The CDR3 DNA follows: TGTGCCAGCAGTTTGACGATAGGGACTAGCGGAGCCGCCGGGGAGCTGTTTTTT. It translates to CASSLTIGTSGAAGELFF. The rearrangement joins TRBV28 to TRBJ2-2, with TRBD2 matching 11 bases. Germline lookup yields CDR1 MDHEN and CDR2 SYDVKM. V was pared by 3 bases and J by 6 bases, with 12 bases of the junction left unmatched. The CDR3 covers 18 residues.

The V gene is TRBV7-9, the J gene TRBJ2-6, with D uncertain. This CDR3 region has 16 residues. CDR1 is SEHNR and CDR2 is FQNEAQ in the germline V gene (reference sequence). V lost 3 bases and J 0 bases, leaving 9 bases between the germline ends. The CDR3 DNA reads TGTGCCAGCAGCTTTTTAAGAGGCTCTGGGGCCAACGTCCTGACTTTC. As protein: CASSFLRGSGANVLTF. The complete variable domain, with remaining parts taken from reference TRBV7-9 and TRBJ2-6, reads DTGVSQNPRHKITKRGQNVTFRCDPISEHNRLYWYRQTLGQGPEFLTYFQNEAQLEKSRLLSDRFSAERPKGSFSTLEIQRTEQGDSAMYLCASSFLRGSGANVLTFGAGSRLTVL.

The genes are TRBV7-2 and TRBJ1-6; tentatively, D is TRBD1 (5 bases). Trimming left V 1 base short and J 7 bases short, with 8 bases between. CDR1 is SGHTA and CDR2 is FQGNSA in the germline V gene. The CDR3 consists of 14 residues. The CDR3 region has the DNA TGTGCCAGCAGCTTAGAAAAGGGGAATTCACCCCTCCACTTT. Its protein product is CASSLEKGNSPLHF.

This clonotype was counted only a few times. The rearrangement links TRBV5-1 to TRBJ2-1, with D unclear. Trimming stripped 0 bases from V and 2 bases from J, with 6 bases between. The germline V gene has CDR1 SGHRS and CDR2 YFSETQ. This CDR3 has 14 amino acids. CDR3 bases: TGCGCCAGCAGCTTGGGGCAGCCCTACAATGAGCAGTTCTTC. Residues: CASSLGQPYNEQFF.

This clonotype was picked up a small number of times. In DNA form, the CDR3 reads TGCAGTGCTGCCGACAGACCAGGGCAGTTCTTC. Amino acid sequence: CSAADRPGQFF. The V gene is TRBV20-1, the J gene TRBJ2-1; the D gene is possibly TRBD1 (5 bases). The germline CDR1 and CDR2 sequences are DFQATT and SNEGSKA (reference sequence). Between the trimmed V and J ends, which lost 5 bases and 12 bases, there was a span of 14 bases. This CDR3 contains 11 residues.

This clonotype has ten or more counts. V usage is TRBV5-1 and J usage is TRBJ1-1; D is perhaps TRBD1 (6 bases). Germline V gene data show CDR1 as SGHRS and CDR2 as YFSETQ. The length of the CDR3 is 14 residues. Trimming shortened V by 4 bases and J by 2 bases, and 12 bases separated the two germline ends. In DNA, the CDR3 is TGCGCCAGCAGCAAGGGGGGCCCAAACACTGAAGCTTTCTTT. Translation: CASSKGGPNTEAFF.

This rearrangement joins TRBV20-1 to TRBJ1-1, with 8 bases that match TRBD1. CDR1 DFQATT and CDR2 SNEGSKA come from the germline V gene (reference sequence). V lost 7 bases to trimming and J lost 4 bases; unmatched junction nucleotides: 5. The CDR3 runs to 12 residues. CDR3 nucleotide sequence: TGCAGTGGGGGAACAGGGGGCACTGAAGCTTTCTTT. Its translation is CSGGTGGTEAFF.

This clonotype was counted a few times. J is TRBJ1-3 and V is TRBV20-1; D is uncertain. The length of the CDR3 is 13 residues. V gave up 3 bases and J gave up 0 bases, with 6 bases separating them. CDR1 is DFQATT and CDR2 is SNEGSKA in the germline V gene (reference sequence). The CDR3 nucleotides are TGCAGTGCTAGCCCCCACTCTGGAAACACCATATATTTT. Translation gives CSASPHSGNTIYF.

This clonotype was seen only a few times. CDR3 amino acids: CASSLSGTGSSGANVLTF. The CDR3 DNA reads as TGTGCCAGCAGCTTATCCGGGACAGGGAGCTCTGGGGCCAACGTCCTGACTTTC. The chain joins TRBV5-5 to TRBJ2-6; 9 bases match TRBD1. The CDR3 is made up of 18 amino acids. Germline loops: CDR1 SGHKS, CDR2 YYEKEE (reference sequence). With V trimmed by 2 bases and J by 0 bases, 6 bases remained unmatched.

The rearrangement links TRBV7-2 to TRBJ1-5, with D perhaps matching TRBD1 (6 bases). V was pared by 6 bases and J by 5 bases, with 17 bases between. The CDR3 contains 15 residues. The germline V gene encodes CDR1 SGHTA and CDR2 FQGNSA. CDR3 in DNA: TGTGCCAGCAGTCTTTCGGACAGCCAGTATCAGCCCCAGCATTTT. Its protein product is CASSLSDSQYQPQHF.

As for this clonotype: A much larger clone sits a single nucleotide away, making a read error possible. The chain recombines TRBV7-8 with TRBJ1-2, with 8 positions matching TRBD1. This CDR3 is 13 amino acids long. Germline CDR1 and CDR2: SGHVS and FQNEAQ. The DNA of the CDR3 is TGTCCCAGCAGCTTGGGACAGGTCGCGGGCTACACCTTC. Its translation: CPSSLGQVAGYTF.

This clonotype was counted a few times. The chain has TRBV7-2 and TRBJ2-7; D remains unclear. V lost 5 bases to trimming and J lost 7 bases, with 15 bases between them. The germline V gene has CDR1 SGHTA and CDR2 FQGNSA. The CDR3 loop spans 13 amino acids. The chain's CDR3 is CASSPPFPSEQYF. As DNA, the CDR3 is TGTGCCAGCAGCCCACCCTTTCCCTCGGAGCAGTACTTC.

This clonotype was counted between two and nine times. This chain links TRBV29-1 with TRBJ1-1; no firm D call. Germline values: CDR1 SQVTM, CDR2 ANQGSEA. The CDR3 contains 10 residues. V gave up 4 bases and J gave up 5 bases, with 5 bases separating them. In DNA form, the CDR3 reads TGCAGCGTTGTGTATACTGAAGCTTTCTTT. Amino acid sequence: CSVVYTEAFF.

The chain carries TRBV10-3 and TRBJ2-3, with D possibly TRBD2 on 6 matching bases. V lost 7 bases and J lost 0, with 17 bases in between. The CDR3 is 16 amino acids. In germline, CDR1 is ENHRY, CDR2 SYGVKD. As DNA, the CDR3 is TGTGCCATCATGAGTCGAGTGGGGACTAGCACAGATACGCAGTATTTT. It encodes CAIMSRVGTSTDTQYF.

The chain recombines TRBV12-1 with TRBJ2-7. TRBV12-1 is given as a pseudogene. CDR3 length: 14 residues. The CDR3 spells CASSGSKLPYEQYF. The DNA for the CDR3 is TGCGCCAGCAGCGGGTCAAAGCTGCCCTACGAGCAGTACTTC.

The chain carries TRBV9 and TRBJ1-1, with D unresolved. V was clipped by 0 bases and J by 4 bases, with 13 bases between them. Germline V gene sequence: CDR1 SGDLS, CDR2 YYNGEE. This CDR3 is 15 amino acids long. For the CDR3, the DNA is TGTGCCAGCAGCGTAGATTCCCGGGGTCGCACTGAAGCTTTCTTT. It encodes CASSVDSRGRTEAFF.

This chain links TRBV4-2 with TRBJ1-1; 7 positions agree with TRBD1. The germline V gene encodes CDR1 LGHNA and CDR2 YNFKEQ. CDR3 length equals 16 residues. Germline trimming cut 4 bases from V and 5 bases from J; bases unmatched to any gene: 13. The CDR3 sequence is CASSRQGAQGGTEAFF. CDR3 sequence (DNA): TGTGCCAGCAGCCGCCAAGGGGCCCAGGGGGGAACTGAAGCTTTCTTT.

This chain connects TRBV5-1 to TRBJ2-3, with 7 positions matching TRBD1. Trimming at V came to 4 bases and at J to 1 base, leaving 3 bases not matched to a gene. The CDR3 covers 14 residues. Germline assignment: CDR1 SGHRS and CDR2 YFSETQ. This CDR3 is CASSGGQRTDTQYF. DNA for the CDR3: TGCGCCAGCAGCGGGGGACAGCGCACAGATACGCAGTATTTT. Variable domain in full (rest from reference TRBV5-1 and TRBJ2-3): KAGVTQTPRYLIKTRGQQVTLSCSPISGHRSVSWYQQTPGQGLQFLFEYFSETQRNKGNFPGRFSGRQFSNSRSEMNVSTLELGDSALYLCASSGGQRTDTQYFGPGTRLTVL.